This TCR beta chain was identified in a study of coeliac disease. Looking at the study overall: Disease groups: newly diagnosed active, refractory type I, gluten-free-diet controlled. General study findings and limits: According to the authors, this method cannot detect gliadin-specific T cells in an unbiased way.

Measured with immunoSEQ multiplex PCR; TCRdb has only the in-frame clones, and not every one. The top ten hold 30% of the sample, which has over a thousand clones, roughly 66% seen once. This CDR3 is built from 15 residues. The V segment lost 6 bases and the J segment 2 bases; nucleotides outside the gene matches: 3. Germline values: CDR1 SNHLY, CDR2 FYNNEI. Turning to this clone: Its target is unknown.

The chain is built from TRBV2 and TRBJ2-1; 11 nucleotides line up with TRBD2. This TCR came from a woman aged 40 to 50 with celiac disease on a gluten-free diet, and with hypertension. Material for sequencing was lamina propria lymphocytes from the gut. The CDR3 here is CASRLAGVPYNEQFF. The CDR3 coding sequence is TGTGCCAGCAGACTAGCGGGAGTTCCCTACAATGAGCAGTTCTTC.